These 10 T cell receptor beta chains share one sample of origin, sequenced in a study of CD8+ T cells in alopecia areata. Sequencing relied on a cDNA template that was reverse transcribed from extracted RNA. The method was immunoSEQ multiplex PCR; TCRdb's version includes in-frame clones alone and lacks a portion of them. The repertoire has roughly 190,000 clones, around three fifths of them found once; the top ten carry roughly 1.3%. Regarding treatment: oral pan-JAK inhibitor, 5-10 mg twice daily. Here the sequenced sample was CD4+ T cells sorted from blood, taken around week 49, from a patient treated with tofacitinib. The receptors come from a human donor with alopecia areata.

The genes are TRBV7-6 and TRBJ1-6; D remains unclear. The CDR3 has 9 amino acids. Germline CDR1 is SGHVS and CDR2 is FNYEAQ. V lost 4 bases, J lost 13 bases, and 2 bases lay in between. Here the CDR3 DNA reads TGTGCCAGCAGCTATCCCCTCCACTTT. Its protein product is CASSYPLHF.

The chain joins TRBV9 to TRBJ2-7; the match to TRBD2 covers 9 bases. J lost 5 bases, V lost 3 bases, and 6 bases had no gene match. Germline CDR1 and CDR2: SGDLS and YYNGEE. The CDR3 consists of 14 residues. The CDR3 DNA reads TGTGCCAGCAGCGCCGGGACTAGCTTTAACGAGCAGTACTTC. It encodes CASSAGTSFNEQYF.

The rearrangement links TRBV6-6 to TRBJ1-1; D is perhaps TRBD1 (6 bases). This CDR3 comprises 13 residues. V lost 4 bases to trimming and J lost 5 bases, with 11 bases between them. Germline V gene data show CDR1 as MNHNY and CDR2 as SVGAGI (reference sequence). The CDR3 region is CASSWGGGTEAFF. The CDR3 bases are TGTGCCAGCAGTTGGGGAGGGGGGACTGAAGCTTTCTTT.

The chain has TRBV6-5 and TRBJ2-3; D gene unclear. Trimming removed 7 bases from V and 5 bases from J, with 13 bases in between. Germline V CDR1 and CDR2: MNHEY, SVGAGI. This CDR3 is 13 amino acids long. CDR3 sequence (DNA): TGTGCCAGCAAGGCTGGGCCTTTAGATACGCAGTATTTT. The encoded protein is CASKAGPLDTQYF.

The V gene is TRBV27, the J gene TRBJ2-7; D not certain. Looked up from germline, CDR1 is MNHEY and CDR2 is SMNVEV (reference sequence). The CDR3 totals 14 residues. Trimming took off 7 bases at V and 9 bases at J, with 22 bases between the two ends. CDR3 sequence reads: CASTWSHTMAAQYF. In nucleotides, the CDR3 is TGTGCCAGCACCTGGAGCCATACGATGGCGGCGCAGTACTTC.

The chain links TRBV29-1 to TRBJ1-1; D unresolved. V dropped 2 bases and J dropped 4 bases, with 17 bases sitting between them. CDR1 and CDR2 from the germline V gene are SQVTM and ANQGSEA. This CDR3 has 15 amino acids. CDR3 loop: CSVEFLGPRGTEAFF. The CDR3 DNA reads TGCAGCGTTGAATTTCTCGGGCCACGGGGCACTGAAGCTTTCTTT. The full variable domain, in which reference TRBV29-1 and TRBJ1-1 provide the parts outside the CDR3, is SAVISQKPSRDICQRGTSLTIQCQVDSQVTMMFWYRQQPGQSLTLIATANQGSEATYESGFVIDKFPISRPNLTFSTLTVSNMSPEDSSIYLCSVEFLGPRGTEAFFGQGTRLTVV.

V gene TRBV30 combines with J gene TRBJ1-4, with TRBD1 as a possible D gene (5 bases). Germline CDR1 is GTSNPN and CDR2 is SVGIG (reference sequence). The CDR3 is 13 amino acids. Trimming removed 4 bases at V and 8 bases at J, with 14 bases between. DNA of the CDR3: TGTGCCTGGATGGGGGGGGTCGGCGAAAAACTGTTTTTT. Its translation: CAWMGGVGEKLFF.

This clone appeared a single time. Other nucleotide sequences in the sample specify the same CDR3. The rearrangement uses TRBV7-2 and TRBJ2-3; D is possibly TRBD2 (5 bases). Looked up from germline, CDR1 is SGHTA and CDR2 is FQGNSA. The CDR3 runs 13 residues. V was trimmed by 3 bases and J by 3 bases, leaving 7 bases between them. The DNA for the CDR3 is TGTGCCAGCAGCTTCACGGGGACAGATACGCAGTATTTT. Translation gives CASSFTGTDTQYF.

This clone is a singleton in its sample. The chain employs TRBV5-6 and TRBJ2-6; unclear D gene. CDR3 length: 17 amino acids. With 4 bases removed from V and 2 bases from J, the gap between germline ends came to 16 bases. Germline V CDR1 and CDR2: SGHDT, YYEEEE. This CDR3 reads CASSKVATEAGANVLTF. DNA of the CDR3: TGTGCCAGCAGCAAGGTCGCAACAGAGGCTGGGGCCAACGTCCTGACTTTC.

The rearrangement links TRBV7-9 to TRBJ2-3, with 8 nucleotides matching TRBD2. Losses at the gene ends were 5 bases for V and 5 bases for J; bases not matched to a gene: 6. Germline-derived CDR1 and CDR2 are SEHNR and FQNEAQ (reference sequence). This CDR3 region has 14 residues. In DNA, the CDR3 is TGTGCCAGCAGCCCTCAGCGGGGGAAAGATACGCAGTATTTT. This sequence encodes CASSPQRGKDTQYF.